This T cell receptor beta chain was documented in a study of cytomegalovirus exposure and HLA in healthy donors. This clone was seen a single time. PCR was performed using 60 Vbeta and 13 Jbeta primers. Here immunoSEQ multiplex PCR was the method, and the copy in TCRdb shows in-frame clones only, minus some. The table shows approximately 210,000 clones, with around 86% occurring only once. V shed 6 bases, J shed 1 base, and the junction held 12 bases outside the gene matches. The CDR3 is made up of 18 amino acids. Germline V gene lookup returns CDR1 MDHEN and CDR2 SYDVKM. This clonotype was obtained from a woman under 30 in good health and CMV-seronegative. The V and J genes are TRBV28 and TRBJ2-1; TRBD2 agrees at 10 bases. The sequenced material came from PBMCs. CDR3 region: CASSLAKRGGSSYNEQFF. The CDR3 DNA reads TGTGCCAGCAGCCTTGCCAAGCGGGGGGGGAGTTCCTACAATGAGCAGTTCTTC.